This TCR beta chain was recorded in a study of T cells in Graves' hyperthyroidism and ophthalmopathy. Study-wide points: Ophthalmopathy could be told apart from stable hyperthyroidism with a 13 V-J model. Expanded thyroid clonotypes (above 0.001) were mostly also found in blood.

What was amplified from RNA transcripts were TCR beta CDR3 regions. HTBI primers drove first-round RT-PCR of the TCR CDR3. TCRdb used MiXCR to reprocess the multiplex PCR reads, holding one entry per CDR3 protein. Among more than 300,000 distinct CDR3 sequences listed, about a sixth were seen once. Trimming cost V 7 bases and J 0 bases, with 14 bases left between them. There are 15 residues in the CDR3. In patients aged 18 to 65, hyperthyroidism was newly diagnosed, with duration under 2 months. Initially, at the first diagnosis of hyperthyroidism and before any ophthalmopathy symptoms, blood was sampled. Turning to this clonotype: Its antigen is still unknown.

Sequences were obtained from blood. The sequence was collected from a woman aged 25 to 45 with Graves' hyperthyroidism that later progressed to Graves' ophthalmopathy. This sequence joins TRBV12-3 or TRBV12-4 and TRBJ2-3; D may be TRBD2 (5 bases). CDR3 residues: CASKISVTSTDTQYF. The CDR3 DNA follows: TGTGCCAGCAAGATTAGCGTGACTAGCACAGATACGCAGTATTTT.